The T cell receptor (beta chain) described here comes from a study of T-cell reconstitution after alpha-beta-depleted transplantation in children. Study-level findings and limits: Among T cells one year after transplant, newly produced cells accounted for most counts and diversity. After transplant, at about two months, alpha-beta T cells were reportedly derived from several hundred expanded graft clones. For some patients, TCRbeta diversity was high at day 60 because of recipient T cells and thymic progenitors that survived.

Unique molecular identifiers were used in preparing the TCRbeta library. One entry per CDR3 protein results from TCRdb running MiXCR on the PCR reads. The table lists roughly 200,000 distinct CDR3 sequences, roughly a tenth of them singletons, with roughly 30% in the top ten. Worth noting for this clonotype: No antigen is known for it.

The source material was PBMCs, sampled before TCRalphabeta/CD19-depleted stem cell transplant. The TCR comes from a child less than two years old with acute myeloid leukemia, due to receive a stem cell transplant.

CDR3 in amino acids: CASSPGQHNQPQHF. The CDR3 coding sequence is TGTGCCAGCAGTCCTGGACAGCACAATCAGCCCCAGCATTTT. V gene TRBV12-3 or TRBV12-4 combines with J gene TRBJ1-5; TRBD1 might be the D (6 bases). The CDR3 has 14 amino acids. V lost 5 bases, J lost 3 bases, and 11 bases lay in between.